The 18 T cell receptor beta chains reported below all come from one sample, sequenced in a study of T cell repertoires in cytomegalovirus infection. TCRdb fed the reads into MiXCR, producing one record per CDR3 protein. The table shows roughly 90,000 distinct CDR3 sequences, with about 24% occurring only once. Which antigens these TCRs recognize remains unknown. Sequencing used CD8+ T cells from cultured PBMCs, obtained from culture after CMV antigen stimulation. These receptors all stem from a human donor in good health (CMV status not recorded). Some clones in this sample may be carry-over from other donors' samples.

The CDR3 loop is CASSLAPTYEQYF. The CDR3 DNA is TGTGCCAGCAGCCTTGCGCCTACCTACGAGCAGTACTTC. The rearrangement links TRBV5-8 to TRBJ2-7; no reliable D call. V dropped 4 bases and J dropped 2 bases, with 10 bases sitting between them. CDR3 size: 13 residues. Germline values: CDR1 SGHTS, CDR2 YDEGEE.

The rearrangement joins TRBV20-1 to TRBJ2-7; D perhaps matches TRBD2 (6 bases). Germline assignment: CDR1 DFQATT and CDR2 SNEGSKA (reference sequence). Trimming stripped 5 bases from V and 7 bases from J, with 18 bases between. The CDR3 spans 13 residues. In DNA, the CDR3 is TGCAGTGCTCCATCCCCAGCCCGGGGGGAGCAGTACTTC. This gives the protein CSAPSPARGEQYF.

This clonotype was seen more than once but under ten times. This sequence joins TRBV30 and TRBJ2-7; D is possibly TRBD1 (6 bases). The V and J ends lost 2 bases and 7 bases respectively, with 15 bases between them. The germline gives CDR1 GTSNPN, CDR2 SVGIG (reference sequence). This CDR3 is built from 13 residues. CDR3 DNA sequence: TGTGCCTGGAGTCACCAGGGGCCGGGTGAGCAGTACTTC. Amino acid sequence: CAWSHQGPGEQYF.

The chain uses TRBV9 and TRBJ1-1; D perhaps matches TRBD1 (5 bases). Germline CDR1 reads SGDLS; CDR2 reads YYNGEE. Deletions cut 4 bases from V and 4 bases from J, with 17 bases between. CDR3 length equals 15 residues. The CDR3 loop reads CASSPSRGLSTEAFF. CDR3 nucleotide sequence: TGTGCCAGCAGCCCTAGTCGGGGCTTGAGCACTGAAGCTTTCTTT.

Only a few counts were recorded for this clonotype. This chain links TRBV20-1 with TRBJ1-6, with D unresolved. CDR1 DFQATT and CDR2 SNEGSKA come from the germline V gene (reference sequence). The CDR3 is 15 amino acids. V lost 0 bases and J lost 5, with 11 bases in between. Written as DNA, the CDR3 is TGCAGTGCTAGAGATCCTAGGGCGCATAATTCACCCCTCCACTTT. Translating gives CSARDPRAHNSPLHF.

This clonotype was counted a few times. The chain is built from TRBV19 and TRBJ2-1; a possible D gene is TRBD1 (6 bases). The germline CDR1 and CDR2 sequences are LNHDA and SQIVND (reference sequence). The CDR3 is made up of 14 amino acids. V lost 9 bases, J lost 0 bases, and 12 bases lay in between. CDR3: CASAGAPSYNEQFF. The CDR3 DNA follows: TGTGCCAGCGCAGGGGCCCCCTCCTACAATGAGCAGTTCTTC.

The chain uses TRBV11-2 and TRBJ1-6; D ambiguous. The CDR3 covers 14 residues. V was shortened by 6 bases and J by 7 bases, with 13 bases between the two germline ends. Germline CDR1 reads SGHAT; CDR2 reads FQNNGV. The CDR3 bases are TGTGCCAGCAGTCCGACGATGGGGAATTCACCCCTCCACTTT. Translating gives CASSPTMGNSPLHF.

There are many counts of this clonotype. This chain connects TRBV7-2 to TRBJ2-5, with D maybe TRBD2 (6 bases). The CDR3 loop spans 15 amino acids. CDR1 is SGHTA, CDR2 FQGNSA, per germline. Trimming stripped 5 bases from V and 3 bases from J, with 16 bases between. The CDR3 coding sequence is TGTGCCAGCAGCCGCGGGACTCTAGTTGAAGAGACCCAGTACTTC. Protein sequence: CASSRGTLVEETQYF.

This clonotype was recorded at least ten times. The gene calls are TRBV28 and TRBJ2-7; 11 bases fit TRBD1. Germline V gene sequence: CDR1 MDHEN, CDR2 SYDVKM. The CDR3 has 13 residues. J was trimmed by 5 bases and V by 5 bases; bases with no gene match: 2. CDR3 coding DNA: TGTGCCAGCAGTCGGGACAGGGGGAACGAGCAGTACTTC. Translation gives CASSRDRGNEQYF.

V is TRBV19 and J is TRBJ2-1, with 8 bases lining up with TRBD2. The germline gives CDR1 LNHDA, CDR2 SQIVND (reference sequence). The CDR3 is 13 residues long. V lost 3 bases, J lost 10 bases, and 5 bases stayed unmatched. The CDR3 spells CASSIGGAGEQFF. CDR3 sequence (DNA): TGTGCCAGTAGTATCGGGGGGGCGGGAGAGCAGTTCTTC. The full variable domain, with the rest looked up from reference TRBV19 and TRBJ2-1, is DGGITQSPKYLFRKEGQNVTLSCEQNLNHDAMYWYRQDPGQGLRLIYYSQIVNDFQKGDIAEGYSVSREKKESFPLTVTSAQKNPTAFYLCASSIGGAGEQFFGPGTRLTVL.

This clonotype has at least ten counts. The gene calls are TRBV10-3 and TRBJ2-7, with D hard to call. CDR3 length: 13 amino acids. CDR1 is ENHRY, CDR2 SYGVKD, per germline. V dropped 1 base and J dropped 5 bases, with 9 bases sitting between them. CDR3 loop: CAISEFLEDEQYF. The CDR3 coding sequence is TGTGCCATCAGTGAGTTTCTTGAGGACGAGCAGTACTTC.

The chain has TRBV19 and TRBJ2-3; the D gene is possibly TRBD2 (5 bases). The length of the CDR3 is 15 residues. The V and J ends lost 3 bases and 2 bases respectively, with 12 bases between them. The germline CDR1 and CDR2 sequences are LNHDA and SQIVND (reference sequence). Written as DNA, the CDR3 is TGTGCCAGTAGTATGTTCGAGGGCCCCACAGATACGCAGTATTTT. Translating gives CASSMFEGPTDTQYF. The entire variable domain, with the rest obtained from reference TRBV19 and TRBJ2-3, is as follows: DGGITQSPKYLFRKEGQNVTLSCEQNLNHDAMYWYRQDPGQGLRLIYYSQIVNDFQKGDIAEGYSVSREKKESFPLTVTSAQKNPTAFYLCASSMFEGPTDTQYFGPGTRLTVL.

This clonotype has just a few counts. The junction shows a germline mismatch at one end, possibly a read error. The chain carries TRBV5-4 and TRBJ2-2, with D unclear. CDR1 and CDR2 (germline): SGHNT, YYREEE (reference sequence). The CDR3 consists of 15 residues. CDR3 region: CASSLWATNTGELFF. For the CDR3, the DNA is TGTGCCAGCAGCTTATGGGCGACGAATACCGGGGAGCTGTTTTTT.

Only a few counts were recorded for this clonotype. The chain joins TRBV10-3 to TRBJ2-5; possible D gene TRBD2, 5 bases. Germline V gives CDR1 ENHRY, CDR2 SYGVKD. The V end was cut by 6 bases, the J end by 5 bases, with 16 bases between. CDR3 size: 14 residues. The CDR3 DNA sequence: TGTGCCATCAGCGGAGCGGAGCTCCAGGAGACCCAGTACTTC. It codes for CAISGAELQETQYF.

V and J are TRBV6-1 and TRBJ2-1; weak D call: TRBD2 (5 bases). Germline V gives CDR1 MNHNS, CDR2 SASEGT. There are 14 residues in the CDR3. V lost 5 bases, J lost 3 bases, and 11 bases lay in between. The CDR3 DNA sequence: TGTGCCAGCAGTCCCGGGAACTACTACAATGAGCAGTTCTTC. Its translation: CASSPGNYYNEQFF.

This CDR3 is CASSGSTGELFF. DNA of the CDR3: TGTGCCAGCAGTGGGAGCACCGGGGAGCTGTTTTTT. The chain carries TRBV6-2 or TRBV6-3 and TRBJ2-2, with D possibly TRBD2 on 5 matching bases. The germline V gene has CDR1 MNHEY and CDR2 SVGEGT. CDR3 length: 12 residues. Trimming took off 5 bases at V and 4 bases at J, with 5 bases between the two ends.

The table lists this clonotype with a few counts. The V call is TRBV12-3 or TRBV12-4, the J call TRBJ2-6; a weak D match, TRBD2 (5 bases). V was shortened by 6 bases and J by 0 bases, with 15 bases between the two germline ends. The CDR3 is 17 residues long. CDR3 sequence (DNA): TGTGCCAGCAGCTACTCCACCCGGGGCTCTGGGGCCAACGTCCTGACTTTC. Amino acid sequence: CASSYSTRGSGANVLTF.

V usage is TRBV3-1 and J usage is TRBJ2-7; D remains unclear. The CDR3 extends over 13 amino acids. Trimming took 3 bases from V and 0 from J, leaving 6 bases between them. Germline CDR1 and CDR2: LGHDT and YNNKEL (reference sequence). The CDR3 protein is CASSQTPSYEQYF. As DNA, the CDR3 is TGTGCCAGCAGCCAGACCCCCTCCTACGAGCAGTACTTC.